The present TCR beta chain was sequenced within a study of blood T cell repertoires in COVID-19. Study overall: Samples of COVID-19 (acute and convalescent) were obtained from the United States, Italy and Spain. Sources were T cells, B-cell-depleted T cells, or PBMCs; the material itself was cDNA or gDNA.

Authors' processing steps: Amplified reference gene primers provided the basis for estimating nucleated cell counts. TCRdb's table, derived via immunoSEQ multiplex PCR, lists solely in-frame clones and lacks some. That table furnishes V, J and clone size, whereas the DNA furnished D and trimming. The sample records roughly 220,000 clones, approximately 80% being singletons. This CDR3 has 16 amino acids. V dropped 0 bases and J dropped 4 bases, with 16 bases sitting between them. Germline CDR1 reads SGHRS; CDR2 reads YFSETQ. Participant-reported clinical history was the basis for cohort assignment. The sequence was obtained from a man aged 25 to 45 with acute COVID-19. The chain links TRBV5-1 to TRBJ2-5; unclear D gene. The specimen was PBMCs or T cells enriched from blood (not recorded which). The CDR3 coding sequence is TGCGCCAGCAGCTTGGCTTCTAGTAGTCTTGGAGAGACCCAGTACTTC. Amino acids: CASSLASSSLGETQYF. The whole variable domain, filled in from reference TRBV5-1 and TRBJ2-5, reads KAGVTQTPRYLIKTRGQQVTLSCSPISGHRSVSWYQQTPGQGLQFLFEYFSETQRNKGNFPGRFSGRQFSNSRSEMNVSTLELGDSALYLCASSLASSSLGETQYFGPGTRLLVL.